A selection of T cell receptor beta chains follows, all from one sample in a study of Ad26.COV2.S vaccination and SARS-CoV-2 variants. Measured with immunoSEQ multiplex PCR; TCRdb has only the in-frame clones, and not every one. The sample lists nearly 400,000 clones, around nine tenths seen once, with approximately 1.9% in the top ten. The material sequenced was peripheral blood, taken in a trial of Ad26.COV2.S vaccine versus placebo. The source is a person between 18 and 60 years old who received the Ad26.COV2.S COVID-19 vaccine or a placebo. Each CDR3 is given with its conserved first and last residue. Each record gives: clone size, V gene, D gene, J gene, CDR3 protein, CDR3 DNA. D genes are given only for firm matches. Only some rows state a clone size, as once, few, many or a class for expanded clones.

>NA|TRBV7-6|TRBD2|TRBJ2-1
CASSLGSSGANEQFF
TGTGCCAGCAGCTTAGGCTCTAGCGGGGCGAATGAGCAGTTCTTC
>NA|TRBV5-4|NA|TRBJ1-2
CASSPDGNYGYTF
TGTGCCAGCAGTCCGGACGGTAACTATGGCTACACCTTC
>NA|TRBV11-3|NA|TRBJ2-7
CASSPQGRSYEQYF
TGTGCCAGCAGCCCTCAGGGCCGTTCCTACGAGCAGTACTTC
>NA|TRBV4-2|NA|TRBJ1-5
CASSQGGQYNQPQHF
TGTGCCAGCAGCCAAGGTGGACAGTATAATCAGCCCCAGCATTTT
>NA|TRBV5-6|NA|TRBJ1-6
CASSPTRGVPLHF
TGTGCCAGCAGCCCGACGAGAGGGGTCCCCCTCCACTTT
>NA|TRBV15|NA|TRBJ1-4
CATSRVEEKLFF
TGTGCCACCAGCAGAGTGGAGGAAAAACTGTTTTTT
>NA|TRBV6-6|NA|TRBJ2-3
CASKSDTQYF
TGTGCCAGCAAGTCAGATACGCAGTATTTT
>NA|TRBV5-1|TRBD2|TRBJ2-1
CASSARGTSDSYNEQFF
TGCGCCAGCAGCGCCCGCGGGACTAGCGACTCCTACAATGAGCAGTTCTTC
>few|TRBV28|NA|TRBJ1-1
CASRVLAGIGTEAFF
TGTGCCAGCAGGGTCCTCGCAGGGATCGGGACTGAAGCTTTCTTT
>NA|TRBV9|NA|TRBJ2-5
CASSPTGPGSWGTQYF
TGTGCCAGCAGCCCCACCGGGCCAGGGAGCTGGGGGACCCAGTACTTC
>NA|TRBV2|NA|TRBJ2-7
CASSWDLGEQYF
TGTGCCAGCAGTTGGGACCTGGGCGAGCAGTACTTC
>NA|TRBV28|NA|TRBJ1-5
CASSQGTDINQPQHF
TGTGCCAGCAGTCAAGGGACCGATATCAATCAGCCCCAGCATTTT
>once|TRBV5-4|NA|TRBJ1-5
CASSLKGSNQPQHF
TGTGCCAGCAGCTTGAAGGGTAGCAATCAGCCCCAGCATTTT
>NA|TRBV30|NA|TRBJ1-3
CAWRDWDPGSGNTIYF
TGTGCCTGGAGGGATTGGGACCCCGGATCCGGAAACACCATATATTTT
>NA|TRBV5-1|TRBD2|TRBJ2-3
CASSRTSGRVGDTQYF
TGCGCCAGCAGCCGGACTAGCGGGAGGGTTGGAGATACGCAGTATTTT
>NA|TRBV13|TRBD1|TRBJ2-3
CASSDLGTGGTDTQYF
TGTGCCAGCAGCGACTTAGGGACAGGGGGCACAGATACGCAGTATTTT
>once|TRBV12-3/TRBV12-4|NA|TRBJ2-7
CASSEVNEQYF
TGTGCCAGCAGTGAGGTAAACGAGCAGTACTTC